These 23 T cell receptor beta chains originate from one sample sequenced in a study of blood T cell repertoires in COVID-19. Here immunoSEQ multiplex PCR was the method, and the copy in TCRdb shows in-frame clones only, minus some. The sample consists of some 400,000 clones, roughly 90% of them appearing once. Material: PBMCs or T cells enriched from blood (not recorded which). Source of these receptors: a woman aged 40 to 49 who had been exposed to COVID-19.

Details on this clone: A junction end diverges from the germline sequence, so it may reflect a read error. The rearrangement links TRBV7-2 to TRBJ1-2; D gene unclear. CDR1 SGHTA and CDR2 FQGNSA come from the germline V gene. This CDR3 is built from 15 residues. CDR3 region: CASSLGSGFLYGYTF. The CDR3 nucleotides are TGTGCCAGTAGCTTAGGGAGTGGTTTCCTCTATGGCTACACCTTC.

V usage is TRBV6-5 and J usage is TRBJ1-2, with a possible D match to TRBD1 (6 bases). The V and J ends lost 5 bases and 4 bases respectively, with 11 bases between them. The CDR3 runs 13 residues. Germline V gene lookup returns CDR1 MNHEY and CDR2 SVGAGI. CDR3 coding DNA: TGTGCCAGCAGTAATGGACAGATCTATGGCTACACCTTC. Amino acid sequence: CASSNGQIYGYTF.

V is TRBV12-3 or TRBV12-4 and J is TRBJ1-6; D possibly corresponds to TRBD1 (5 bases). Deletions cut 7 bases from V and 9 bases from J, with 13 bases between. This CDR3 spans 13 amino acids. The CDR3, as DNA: TGTGCCAGCACCCGGGGGGTCGGTTCACCCCTCCACTTT. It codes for CASTRGVGSPLHF.

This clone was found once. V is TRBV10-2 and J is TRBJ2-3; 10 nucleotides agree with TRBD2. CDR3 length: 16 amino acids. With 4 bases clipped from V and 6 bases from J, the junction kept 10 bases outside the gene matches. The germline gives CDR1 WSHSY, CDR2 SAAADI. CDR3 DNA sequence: TGCGCCAGCAGTGTGGAAGCGGGGGGGCCCATTGATACGCAGTATTTT. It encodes CASSVEAGGPIDTQYF.

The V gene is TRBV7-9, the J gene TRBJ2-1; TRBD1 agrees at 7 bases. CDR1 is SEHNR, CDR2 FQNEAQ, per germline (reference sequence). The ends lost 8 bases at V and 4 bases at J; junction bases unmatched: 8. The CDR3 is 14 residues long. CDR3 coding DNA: TGTGCCAGCGGGCCACGACAGGGTTACAATGAGCAGTTCTTC. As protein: CASGPRQGYNEQFF.

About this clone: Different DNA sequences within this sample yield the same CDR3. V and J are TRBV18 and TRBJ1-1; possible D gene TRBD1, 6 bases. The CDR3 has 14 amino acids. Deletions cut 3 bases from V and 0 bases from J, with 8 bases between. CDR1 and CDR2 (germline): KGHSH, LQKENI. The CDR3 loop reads CASSPTGLNTEAFF. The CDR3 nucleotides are TGTGCCAGCTCACCGACAGGCTTGAACACTGAAGCTTTCTTT.

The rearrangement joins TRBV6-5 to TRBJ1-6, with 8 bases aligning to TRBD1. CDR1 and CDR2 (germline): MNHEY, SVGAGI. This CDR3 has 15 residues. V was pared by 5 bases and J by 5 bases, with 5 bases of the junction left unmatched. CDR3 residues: CASSPDRADNSPLHF. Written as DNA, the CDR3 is TGTGCCAGCAGTCCGGACAGGGCAGATAATTCACCCCTCCACTTT.

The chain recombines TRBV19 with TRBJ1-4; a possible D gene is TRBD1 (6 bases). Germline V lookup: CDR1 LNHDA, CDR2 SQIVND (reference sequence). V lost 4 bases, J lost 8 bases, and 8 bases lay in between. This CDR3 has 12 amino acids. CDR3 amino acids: CASSTRGEKLFF. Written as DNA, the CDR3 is TGTGCCAGTAGTACAAGGGGGGAAAAACTGTTTTTT.

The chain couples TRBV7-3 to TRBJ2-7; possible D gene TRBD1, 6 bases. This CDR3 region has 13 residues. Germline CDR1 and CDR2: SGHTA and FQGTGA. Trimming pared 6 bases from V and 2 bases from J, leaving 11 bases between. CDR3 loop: CASSSDSTYEQYF. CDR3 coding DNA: TGTGCCAGCAGTTCGGACAGTACCTACGAGCAGTACTTC.

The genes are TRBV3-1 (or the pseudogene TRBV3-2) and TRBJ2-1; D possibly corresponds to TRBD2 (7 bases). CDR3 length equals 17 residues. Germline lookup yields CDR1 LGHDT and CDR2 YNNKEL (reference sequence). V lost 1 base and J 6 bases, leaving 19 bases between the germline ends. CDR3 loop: CASSQVLFGGGRNEQFF. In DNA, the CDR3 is TGTGCCAGCAGCCAAGTTCTCTTTGGGGGGGGGCGCAATGAGCAGTTCTTC.

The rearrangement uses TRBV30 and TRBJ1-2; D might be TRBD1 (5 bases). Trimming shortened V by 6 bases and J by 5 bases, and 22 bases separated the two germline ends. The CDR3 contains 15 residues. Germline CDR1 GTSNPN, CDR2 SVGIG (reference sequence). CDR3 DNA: TGTGCCTGTGGAAGTCGGCCTACGACAGAGTATGGCTACACCTTC. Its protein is CACGSRPTTEYGYTF.

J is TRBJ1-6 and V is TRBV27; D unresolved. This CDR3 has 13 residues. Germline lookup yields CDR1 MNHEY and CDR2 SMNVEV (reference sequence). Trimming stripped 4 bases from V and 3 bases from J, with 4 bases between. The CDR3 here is CASSSYYNSPLHF. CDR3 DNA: TGTGCCAGCAGTTCCTACTATAATTCACCCCTCCACTTT.

The DNA for the CDR3 is TGTGCCTGGAATAGCAATAGGGGAAACACCATATATTTT. Translating it yields CAWNSNRGNTIYF. V usage is TRBV30 and J usage is TRBJ1-3; no definite D call. Germline CDR1 GTSNPN, CDR2 SVGIG (reference sequence). Trimming took off 4 bases at V and 4 bases at J, with 11 bases between the two ends. This CDR3 is built from 13 residues.

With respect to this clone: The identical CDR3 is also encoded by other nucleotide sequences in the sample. This chain's CDR3 is CASSDRGNTEAFF. The CDR3 DNA follows: TGTGCCAGTAGCGACAGGGGAAACACTGAAGCTTTCTTT. The V gene is TRBV19, the J gene TRBJ1-1; TRBD1 matches at 8 bases. V lost 6 bases to trimming and J lost 2 bases; unmatched junction nucleotides: 2. CDR1 and CDR2 (germline): LNHDA, SQIVND (reference sequence). The CDR3 spans 13 residues.

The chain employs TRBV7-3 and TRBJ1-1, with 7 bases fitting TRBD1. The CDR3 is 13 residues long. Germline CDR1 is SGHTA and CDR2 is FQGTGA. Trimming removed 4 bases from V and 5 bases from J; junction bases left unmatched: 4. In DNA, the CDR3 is TGTGCCAGCAGCTCCCCGGACAGGACTGAAGCTTTCTTT. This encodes CASSSPDRTEAFF. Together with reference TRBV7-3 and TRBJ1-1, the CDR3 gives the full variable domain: GAGVSQTPSNKVTEKGKYVELRCDPISGHTALYWYRQSLGQGPEFLIYFQGTGAADDSGLPNDRFFAVRPEGSVSTLKIQRTERGDSAVYLCASSSPDRTEAFFGQGTRLTVV.

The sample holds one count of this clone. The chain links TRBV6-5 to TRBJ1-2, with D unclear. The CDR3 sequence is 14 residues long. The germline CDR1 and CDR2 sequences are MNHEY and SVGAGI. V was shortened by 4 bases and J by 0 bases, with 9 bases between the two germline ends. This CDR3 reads CASSFGRPNYGYTF. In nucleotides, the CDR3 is TGTGCCAGCAGTTTTGGCAGGCCTAACTATGGCTACACCTTC.

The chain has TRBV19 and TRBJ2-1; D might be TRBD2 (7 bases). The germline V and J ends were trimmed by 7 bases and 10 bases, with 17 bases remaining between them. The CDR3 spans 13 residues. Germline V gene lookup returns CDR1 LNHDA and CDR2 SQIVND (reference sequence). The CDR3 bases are TGTGCCAGTAAGGGGGGAGGGCCTAGGGAGCAGTTCTTC. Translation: CASKGGGPREQFF.

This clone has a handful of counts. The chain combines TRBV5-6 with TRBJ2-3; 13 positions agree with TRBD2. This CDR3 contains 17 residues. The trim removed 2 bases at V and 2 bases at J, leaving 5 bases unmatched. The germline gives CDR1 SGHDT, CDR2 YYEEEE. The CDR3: CASSFLGLAGATDTQYF. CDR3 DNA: TGTGCCAGCAGCTTTCTTGGACTAGCGGGGGCCACAGATACGCAGTATTTT.

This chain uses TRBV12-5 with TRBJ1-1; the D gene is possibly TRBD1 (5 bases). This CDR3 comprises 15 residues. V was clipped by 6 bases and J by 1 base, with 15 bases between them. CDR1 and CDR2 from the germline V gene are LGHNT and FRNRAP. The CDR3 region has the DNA TGTGCTAGTGGCCCCTTACAGGTGGCGAACACTGAAGCTTTCTTT. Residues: CASGPLQVANTEAFF.

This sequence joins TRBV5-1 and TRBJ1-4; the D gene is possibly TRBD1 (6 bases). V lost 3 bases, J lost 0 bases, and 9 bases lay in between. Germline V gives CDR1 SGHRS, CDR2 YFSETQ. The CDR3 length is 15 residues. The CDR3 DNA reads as TGCGCCAGCAGCTCTAAGGGGGCAACTAATGAAAAACTGTTTTTT. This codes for CASSSKGATNEKLFF.

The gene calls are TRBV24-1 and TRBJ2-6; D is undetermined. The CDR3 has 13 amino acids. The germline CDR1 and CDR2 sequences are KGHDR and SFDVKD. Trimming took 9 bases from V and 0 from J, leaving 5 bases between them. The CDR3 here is CATGVSGANVLTF. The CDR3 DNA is TGTGCCACCGGAGTCTCTGGGGCCAACGTCCTGACTTTC.

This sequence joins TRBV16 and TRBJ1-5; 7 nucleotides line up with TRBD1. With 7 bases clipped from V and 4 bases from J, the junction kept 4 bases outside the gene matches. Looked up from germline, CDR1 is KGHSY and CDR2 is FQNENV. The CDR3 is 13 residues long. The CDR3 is CASTGTVNQPQHF. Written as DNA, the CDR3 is TGTGCCAGCACCGGGACAGTTAATCAGCCCCAGCATTTT. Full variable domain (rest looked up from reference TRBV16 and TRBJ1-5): GEEVAQTPKHLVRGEGQKAKLYCAPIKGHSYVFWYQQVLKNEFKFLISFQNENVFDETGMPKERFSAKCLPNSPCSLEIQATKLEDSAVYFCASTGTVNQPQHFGDGTRLSIL.

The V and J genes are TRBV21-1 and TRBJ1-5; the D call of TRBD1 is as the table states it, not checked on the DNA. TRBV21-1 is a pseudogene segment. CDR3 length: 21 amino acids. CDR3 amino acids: CASSKIGRGQGNGATDQPQHF. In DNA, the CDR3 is TGTGCCAGCAGCAAAATTGGCCGGGGACAGGGGAATGGGGCGACAGATCAGCCCCAGCATTTT.